What follows describes a single TCR beta chain. The antigen it recognizes is unknown. Base qualities are missing; no much larger clone stands one base away. RNA was extracted using the RNeasy kit, and about 0.45 to 1 microgram was reverse transcribed with random hexamers. TCR beta CDR3 regions were amplified with the immunoSEQ multiplex PCR assay covering 54 Vbeta and 13 Jbeta segments. To correct PCR amplification bias, a synthetic template baseline was used for both primer optimization and computational correction. Processing in the source paper ran as follows. Only productive sequences were kept, with reads annotated to V, D and J genes according to IMGT and analyzed in immunoSEQ Analyzer. To calculate clonality, Shannon entropy was normalized by log2 of the number of productive unique sequences and then subtracted from one. For each patient and control, public and private clones were evaluated among the 100 most prevalent clones. Susac-specific clones were defined as absent from healthy and MS cohorts, around 1,000 published viral clones and other ImmuneACCESS disease sequences. TCRdb reprocessing: public reads trimmed at Q25 with fastp, clones called with MiXCR, in-frame beta chains kept. Entries are consolidated by CDR3 protein sequence, retaining the most common genes and DNA. TCRdb, not the original authors, processed these V and J calls. The sample table lists 90,000 to 150,000 distinct CDR3 sequences, around 94% of them with a count of one. Of the sample, more than 0.095% is held by the ten largest clones.

High-throughput TCR beta sequencing profiled peripheral blood CD8+ and CD4+ T cells from healthy donors, Susac syndrome patients and multiple sclerosis patients. The healthy donors served as controls matched for age and sex. Bulk CD8+ and CD4+ T cells were purified magnetically by negative isolation, whereas CD8+ TEMRA cells were enriched by FACS. Blood was collected in EDTA tubes and processed within 24 hours, with PBMCs isolated through density gradient centrifugation. PBMCs intended for TCR sequencing were cryopreserved in liquid nitrogen and were subsequently thawed in a 37 degrees C water bath. A purity of at least 90% was achieved for sorted or isolated CD4+, CD8+ and CD8+ TEMRA cells. This sample is part of a study of CD8 T cells in Susac syndrome (dated by TCRdb to the late 2010s). At the level of the whole study: Repertoire sequencing was used to test whether CD8+ T cell activation and differentiation in Susac syndrome was antigen driven. Overall study outcomes, separate from this receptor: The number of individuals in the TCR sequencing and HLA analysis was acknowledged as relatively small.

V is trimmed back by 5 bases and J by 9 bases, and the junction contains 13 bases that no gene match accounts for. The CDR3, from cysteine to phenylalanine, totals 15 residues. The read is trimmed to its CDR3 DNA, 45 bases read in frame from base 1. From the germline V gene (reference sequence), CDR1 is SEHNR and CDR2 is FQNEAQ. The V and J genes are TRBV7-9 and TRBJ2-1; 7 junctional bases match TRBD2. Sample: CD4+ T cells from PBMCs. The sequence was obtained from a human donor in good health. The bases are TGTGCCAGCAGCCCTATAGGTGCGGGAGTGAGTGAGCAGTTCTTC. It codes for CASSPIGAGVSEQFF. Full variable domain (CDR3 extended with the reference TRBV7-9 and TRBJ2-1 proteins): DTGVSQNPRHKITKRGQNVTFRCDPISEHNRLYWYRQTLGQGPEFLTYFQNEAQLEKSRLLSDRFSAERPKGSFSTLEIQRTEQGDSAMYLCASSPIGAGVSEQFFGPGTRLTVL.